The 29 T cell receptor beta chains given below trace back to one sample, sequenced in a study of T cell repertoires in cytomegalovirus infection. TCRdb processed the reads anew with MiXCR; each CDR3 protein has one entry. Counted here are fewer than 1,000,000 distinct CDR3 sequences, roughly 31% occurring once; the ten biggest clones make up 13%. No cognate antigen is known for these TCRs. This specimen consisted of cultured CD8+ T cells from PBMCs, obtained from culture after CMV antigen stimulation. Receptor source: a human donor in good health (CMV status not recorded). Some clones in this sample may be carry-over from other donors' samples.

The chain combines TRBV7-6 with TRBJ2-5; D is perhaps TRBD2 (5 bases). V dropped 2 bases and J dropped 5 bases, with 15 bases sitting between them. The CDR3 covers 15 residues. The germline gives CDR1 SGHVS, CDR2 FNYEAQ. The CDR3: CASSLQLFSVETQYF. The CDR3 nucleotides are TGTGCCAGCAGCTTACAACTGTTTAGCGTCGAGACCCAGTACTTC.

The V and J genes are TRBV4-2 and TRBJ2-1; 7 bases match TRBD1. The V gene end was trimmed by 2 bases and the J gene end by 3 bases; junction bases not matched to a gene: 4. Germline V gives CDR1 LGHNA, CDR2 YNFKEQ. The CDR3 loop spans 15 amino acids. CDR3 nucleotides: TGTGCCAGCAGCCAATTTCGACAGGGCTACAATGAGCAGTTCTTC. It specifies CASSQFRQGYNEQFF.

J is TRBJ2-4 and V is TRBV5-8, with TRBD2 as a possible D gene (5 bases). CDR3 length: 14 residues. CDR1 is SGHTS and CDR2 is YDEGEE in the germline V gene. The ends were cut back, 0 bases at V and 6 bases at J, with 10 bases in the middle. This chain's CDR3 is CASSLVLGGNIQYF. CDR3 nucleotides: TGTGCCAGCAGCTTGGTACTCGGAGGAAACATTCAGTACTTC.

A note on this clonotype: A much larger clonotype is one base distant, so this may be a read error. The CDR3 does not close with the conserved phenylalanine or tryptophan, likely indicating a read error. V is TRBV7-2 and J is TRBJ1-2, with D perhaps matching TRBD1 (5 bases). The ends were cut back, 2 bases at V and 0 bases at J, with 13 bases in the middle. Germline assignment: CDR1 SGHTA and CDR2 FQGNSA. The CDR3 totals 16 residues. The CDR3 DNA is TGTGCCAGCAGCTTAAACGGTGGGGCAGCTAACTATGGCTACACCCTC. This encodes CASSLNGGAANYGYTL.

The rearrangement links TRBV2 to TRBJ1-2; the match to TRBD1 covers 9 bases. J gave up 8 bases and V 1 base, and 8 bases lay outside the gene matches. The CDR3 covers 15 residues. Germline loops: CDR1 SNHLY, CDR2 FYNNEI. The CDR3 reads CASSEGQGGARGYTF. CDR3 in DNA: TGTGCCAGCAGTGAAGGACAGGGGGGCGCACGGGGCTACACCTTC.

The chain uses TRBV20-1 and TRBJ1-1, with D hard to call. Germline V gene lookup returns CDR1 DFQATT and CDR2 SNEGSKA (reference sequence). V lost 0 bases to trimming and J lost 1 base, with 12 bases between them. This CDR3 contains 15 residues. The CDR3 protein is CSARDLQGGNTEAFF. The DNA for the CDR3 is TGCAGTGCTAGAGATCTCCAAGGAGGGAACACTGAAGCTTTCTTT.

The J gene is TRBJ1-2, the V gene TRBV28, with D unresolved. Germline V gene lookup returns CDR1 MDHEN and CDR2 SYDVKM. V was clipped by 4 bases and J by 0 bases, with 15 bases between them. The CDR3 loop spans 16 amino acids. The CDR3 loop reads CASSWTAMSANYGYTF. In DNA form, the CDR3 reads TGTGCCAGCAGTTGGACGGCAATGTCAGCTAACTATGGCTACACCTTC.

The rearrangement links TRBV4-1 to TRBJ2-5; D is ambiguous. There are 16 residues in the CDR3. Trimming pared 4 bases from V and 4 bases from J, leaving 19 bases between. Per germline, CDR1 MGHRA and CDR2 YSYEKL. The CDR3 nucleotides read TGCGCCAGCAGCCGTGTCCCCGGGCCAACGTTAGAGACCCAGTACTTC. It translates to CASSRVPGPTLETQYF.

Points on this clonotype: A junction end diverges from the germline sequence, so it may reflect a read error. The chain carries TRBV12-5 and TRBJ2-2; TRBD1 or TRBD2 may be the D gene (6 bases each). In germline, CDR1 is LGHNT, CDR2 FRNRAP. The CDR3 loop spans 21 amino acids. CDR3 coding DNA: TGTGCTAGTGGTTTGGTACTAACCTCCGAGGTACGGGGGCAGAACACCGGGGAGCGGTTTTTT. Translating gives CASGLVLTSEVRGQNTGERFF.

The rearrangement links TRBV6-5 to TRBJ2-2, with 8 bases fitting TRBD1. After removal of 7 bases from V and 7 bases from J, the junction contained 20 bases not matched to a gene. Germline V gives CDR1 MNHEY, CDR2 SVGAGI. This CDR3 region has 18 residues. CDR3 sequence reads: CASMRTGRIWAGGGELFF. Here the CDR3 DNA reads TGTGCCAGCATGCGGACAGGGAGGATTTGGGCCGGTGGCGGGGAGCTGTTTTTT.

This clonotype has ten or more counts. The V gene is TRBV7-2, the J gene TRBJ2-7; possible D gene TRBD2, 5 bases. Trimming cost V 6 bases and J 3 bases, with 9 bases left between them. The CDR3 runs 12 residues. The germline CDR1 and CDR2 sequences are SGHTA and FQGNSA. The CDR3 spells CASSPDYYEQYV. The DNA of the CDR3 is TGTGCCAGCAGTCCTGACTACTACGAGCAGTACGTC.

To note about this clonotype: A read error may account for a junction end that differs from germline. This sequence joins TRBV20-1 and TRBJ1-2, with 9 nucleotides matching TRBD1. CDR3 size: 13 residues. Germline-derived CDR1 and CDR2 are DFQATT and SNEGSKA (reference sequence). Here the CDR3 DNA reads TGCAGTGCGAGAGATAGGGGGACAGGGACTAACACCTTC. It is translated as CSARDRGTGTNTF.

The chain recombines TRBV6-1 with TRBJ2-1; a possible D gene is TRBD1 (5 bases). There are 14 residues in the CDR3. Germline lookup yields CDR1 MNHNS and CDR2 SASEGT. The V end was cut by 7 bases, the J end by 4 bases, with 14 bases between. This CDR3 reads CASNRGSSYNEQFF. The CDR3 nucleotides read TGTGCCAGCAATAGGGGAAGCTCGTACAATGAGCAGTTCTTC.

In its sample, this clonotype was seen a few times. V usage is TRBV12-3 or TRBV12-4 and J usage is TRBJ1-2, with no clear D. The CDR3 length is 15 residues. V shed 3 bases and J shed 1 base, with 12 bases lying between them. The CDR3: CASSFGHSINYGYTF. The CDR3 DNA is TGTGCCAGCAGTTTCGGGCACAGTATTAACTATGGCTACACCTTC.

This clonotype was counted at least ten times. CDR3 residues: CASSPPGDEQFF. For the CDR3, the DNA is TGTGCCAGCAGTCCCCCAGGGGATGAGCAGTTCTTC. The chain has TRBV12-3 or TRBV12-4 and TRBJ2-1; D possibly corresponds to TRBD1 (6 bases). The CDR3 runs to 12 residues. V lost 5 bases to trimming and J lost 8 bases, with 10 bases between them.

The genes are TRBV15 and TRBJ2-3, with 9 bases that match TRBD1. The V gene's germline CDR1 is LNHNV and CDR2 YYDKDF (reference sequence). With V trimmed by 5 bases and J by 6 bases, 6 bases remained unmatched. The CDR3 length is 14 residues. The CDR3 spells CATSPGTGFDTQYF. The CDR3, as DNA: TGTGCCACCAGCCCCGGGACAGGGTTTGATACGCAGTATTTT.

This clonotype has just a few counts. This chain connects TRBV29-1 to TRBJ2-1; D remains unclear. Germline-derived CDR1 and CDR2 are SQVTM and ANQGSEA. The CDR3 loop spans 11 amino acids. V was trimmed by 1 base and J by 8 bases, leaving 6 bases between them. The CDR3 loop reads CSVEGRDEQFF. The CDR3, as DNA: TGCAGCGTTGAAGGAAGGGATGAGCAGTTCTTC.

This clonotype was seen only once. V is TRBV7-9 and J is TRBJ2-7; D ambiguous. V was clipped by 5 bases and J by 5 bases, with 7 bases between them. CDR1 is SEHNR, CDR2 FQNEAQ, per germline (reference sequence). CDR3 length equals 11 residues. In DNA, the CDR3 is TGTGCCAGCAGCGCTCGGGACGAGCAGTACTTC. Protein: CASSARDEQYF.

V gene TRBV10-3 combines with J gene TRBJ1-6, with no clear D. The CDR3 consists of 13 residues. The germline gives CDR1 ENHRY, CDR2 SYGVKD. The germline V and J ends were trimmed by 7 bases and 3 bases, with 7 bases remaining between them. The CDR3 protein is CAIKAHYNSPLHF. The CDR3 bases are TGTGCCATCAAAGCCCACTATAATTCACCCCTCCACTTT.

There are a few counts of this clonotype. The rearrangement uses TRBV20-1 and TRBJ1-1, with 10 nucleotides matching TRBD1. Germline values: CDR1 DFQATT, CDR2 SNEGSKA (reference sequence). This CDR3 comprises 14 residues. After removal of 6 bases from V and 5 bases from J, the junction contained 9 bases not matched to a gene. The CDR3 is CSAPGQGVGTEAFF. Here the CDR3 DNA reads TGCAGTGCCCCCGGACAGGGGGTGGGTACTGAAGCTTTCTTT.

The chain employs TRBV12-3 or TRBV12-4 and TRBJ2-3; TRBD2 agrees at 9 bases. V trimming: 3 bases; J trimming: 1 base; junction bases outside the gene matches: 17. The CDR3 covers 20 residues. CDR3 region: CASSFGLVGRGGGGTDTQYF. CDR3 in DNA: TGTGCCAGCAGTTTCGGTCTGGTAGGGCGGGGGGGCGGGGGCACAGATACGCAGTATTTT.

The rearrangement joins TRBV2 to TRBJ2-7, with TRBD1 identical over 9 bases. J lost 0 bases, V lost 6 bases, and 9 bases had no gene match. This CDR3 region has 16 residues. The germline gives CDR1 SNHLY, CDR2 FYNNEI. As DNA, the CDR3 is TGTGCCAGCAGAATTGACAGGGGGAAAATCTCCTACGAGCAGTACGTC. This encodes CASRIDRGKISYEQYV.

This clonotype has just a few counts. The V and J genes are TRBV4-1 and TRBJ2-2, with D possibly being TRBD1 (6 bases). This CDR3 has 14 amino acids. V shed 0 bases and J shed 4 bases, with 6 bases lying between them. Germline CDR1 and CDR2: MGHRA and YSYEKL. The CDR3 nucleotides are TGCGCCAGCAGCCAAGAAGGGGGCACCGGGGAGCTGTTTTTT. Its translation is CASSQEGGTGELFF.

This clonotype was seen ten or more times. This rearrangement joins TRBV7-9 to TRBJ2-1, with D unresolved. Trimming removed 6 bases at V and 7 bases at J, with 4 bases between. CDR3 length equals 10 residues. Germline loops: CDR1 SEHNR, CDR2 FQNEAQ (reference sequence). The CDR3 bases are TGTGCCAGCAGGGGTAATGAGCAGTTCTTC. It codes for CASRGNEQFF.

This clonotype has at least ten counts. This chain joins TRBV10-3 and TRBJ1-5; D call uncertain. CDR1 ENHRY and CDR2 SYGVKD come from the germline V gene. V was trimmed by 0 bases and J by 1 base, leaving 7 bases between them. The CDR3 totals 15 residues. The CDR3 nucleotides read TGTGCCATCAGTGAGTCAGGAGGGAGCAATCAGCCCCAGCATTTT. As protein: CAISESGGSNQPQHF.

This rearrangement joins TRBV20-1 to TRBJ2-7; unclear D gene. There are 14 residues in the CDR3. Looked up from germline, CDR1 is DFQATT and CDR2 is SNEGSKA (reference sequence). Trimming took 3 bases from V and 1 from J, leaving 13 bases between them. The CDR3 here is CSARGVGVSYEQYV. CDR3 in DNA: TGCAGTGCTAGGGGTGTTGGAGTTTCCTACGAGCAGTACGTC.

This clonotype was detected once. A much larger clonotype is one base distant, so this may be a read error. The chain employs TRBV5-4 and TRBJ1-4; D is unclear. The V end was cut by 5 bases, the J end by 0 bases, with 11 bases between. This CDR3 has 15 amino acids. Germline CDR1 is SGHNT and CDR2 is YYREEE (reference sequence). The CDR3 reads CASRELKSTNEKLFF. The CDR3 DNA follows: TGTGCCAGCAGAGAGTTGAAGTCAACTAATGAAAAACTGTTTTTT.

This clonotype turned up a few times. The chain carries TRBV29-1 and TRBJ2-7; the match to TRBD1 covers 8 bases. Germline assignment: CDR1 SQVTM and CDR2 ANQGSEA. The CDR3 sequence is 16 residues long. V gave up 3 bases and J gave up 2 bases; unmatched junction bases: 12. The CDR3 reads CSVEGLPGQETYEQYF. CDR3 DNA sequence: TGCAGCGTTGAGGGTCTCCCGGGACAGGAAACCTACGAGCAGTACTTC.

This clonotype was detected a few times. This chain connects TRBV27 to TRBJ1-3; no firm D call. Germline-derived CDR1 and CDR2 are MNHEY and SMNVEV (reference sequence). V shed 2 bases and J shed 6 bases, with 11 bases lying between them. The CDR3 covers 14 residues. The CDR3 spells CASSLAGGENTIYF. CDR3 coding DNA: TGTGCCAGCAGTTTAGCCGGTGGAGAAAACACCATATATTTT.